This T cell receptor (beta chain) was identified during a study of OX40 agonist ivuxolimab in advanced cancers. Findings and limits, study-wide: Clonal expansion from baseline to week 6 occurred in both CD4+ and CD8+ T cells. Low normalized clonal expansion also occurred in some nonresponding patients.

Measured with immunoSEQ multiplex PCR; TCRdb has only the in-frame clones, and not every one. The sample contains approximately 30,000 clones, approximately 89% of which appear only once. Systemic immunosuppression or autoimmune disease history was grounds to exclude patients. V shed 5 bases and J 7 bases; nucleotides not matched to a gene: 5. The CDR3 is made up of 13 amino acids. The germline CDR1 and CDR2 sequences are SNHLY and FYNNEI. On this clone: The antigen remains unidentified.

This TCR derives from an adult with an advanced solid tumor such as melanoma, head and neck, liver or kidney cancer. This material consisted of CD4+ or CD8+ T cells sorted from blood, taken in a trial of the OX40 agonist ivuxolimab. The chain employs TRBV2 and TRBJ2-3, with 8 bases that match TRBD1. CDR3 residues: CASSSDRGYTQYF. In DNA, the CDR3 is TGTGCCAGCAGTTCCGACAGGGGATATACGCAGTATTTT.